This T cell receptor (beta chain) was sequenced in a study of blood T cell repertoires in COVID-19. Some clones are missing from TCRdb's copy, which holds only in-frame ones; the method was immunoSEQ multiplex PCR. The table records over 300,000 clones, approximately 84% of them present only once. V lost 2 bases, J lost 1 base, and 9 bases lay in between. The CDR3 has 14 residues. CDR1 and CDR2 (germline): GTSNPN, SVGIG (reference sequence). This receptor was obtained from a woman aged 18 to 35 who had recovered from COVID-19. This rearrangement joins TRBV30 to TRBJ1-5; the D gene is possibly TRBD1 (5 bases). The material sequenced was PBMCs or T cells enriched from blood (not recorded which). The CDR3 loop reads CAWSRGESNQPQHF. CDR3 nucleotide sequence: TGTGCCTGGAGTCGGGGGGAGAGCAATCAGCCCCAGCATTTT.